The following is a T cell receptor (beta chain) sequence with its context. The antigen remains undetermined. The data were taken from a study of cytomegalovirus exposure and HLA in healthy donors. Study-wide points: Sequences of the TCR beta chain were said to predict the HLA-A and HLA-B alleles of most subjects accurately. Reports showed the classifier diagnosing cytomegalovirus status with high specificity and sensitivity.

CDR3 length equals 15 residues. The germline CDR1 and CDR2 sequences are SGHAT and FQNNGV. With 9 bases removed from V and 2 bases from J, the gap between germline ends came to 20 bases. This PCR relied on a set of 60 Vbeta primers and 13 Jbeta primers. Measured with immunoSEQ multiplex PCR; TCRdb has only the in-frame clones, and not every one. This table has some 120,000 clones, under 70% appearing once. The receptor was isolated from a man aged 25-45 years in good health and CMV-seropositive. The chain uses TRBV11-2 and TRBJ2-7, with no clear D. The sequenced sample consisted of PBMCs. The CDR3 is CASITESSYPYEQYF. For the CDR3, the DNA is TGTGCCAGTATCACCGAGAGCTCCTACCCCTACGAGCAGTACTTC.